The rows below give T cell receptor beta chains drawn from one sample of a study of T cells in Graves' hyperthyroidism and ophthalmopathy. TCRdb analysed the multiplex PCR reads with MiXCR anew, one entry per CDR3 protein. The table records fewer than 350,000 distinct CDR3 sequences, approximately 22% of them present only once. The source material was blood. The receptors derive from a woman between 45 and 65 years old with Graves' hyperthyroidism. Each CDR3 is given with its conserved first and last residue. The D gene is left open where the match is weak. Clone size appears in some rows only: once, few, many, or a class for an expanded clone.

V: TRBV27
D: -
size: many
J: TRBJ1-1
DNA: TGTGCCAGCGCCGGGGCATACACTGAAGCTTTCTTT
CDR3: CASAGAYTEAFF

V: TRBV4-2
D: TRBD2
size: few
J: TRBJ2-7
DNA: TGTGCCAGCAGCCAAGTATCAGGACTAGCGGTCGGCGAGCAGTACTTC
CDR3: CASSQVSGLAVGEQYF

V: TRBV2
D: TRBD1
size: few
J: TRBJ1-2
DNA: TGTGCCAGCAGGGATGGACAGGGAGCTAACTATGGCTACACCTTC
CDR3: CASRDGQGANYGYTF

V: TRBV11-3
D: -
size: many
J: TRBJ1-1
DNA: TGTGCCAGCAGCTTAGATGCACTAGGCAGCCCGAACACTGAAGCTTTCTTT
CDR3: CASSLDALGSPNTEAFF

V: TRBV27
D: TRBD1
size: many
J: TRBJ2-1
DNA: TGTGCCAGCCTTCGAGCGACCGGGACAGGCTCCTACAATGAGCAGTTCTTC
CDR3: CASLRATGTGSYNEQFF

V: TRBV2
D: TRBD1
size: few
J: TRBJ2-2
DNA: TGTGCCCGATCCGGGACAGGGGAAAACACCGGGGAGCTGTTTTTT
CDR3: CARSGTGENTGELFF

V: TRBV10-3
D: TRBD2
size: -
J: TRBJ2-2
DNA: TGTGCCATCAGTAAGAGCGGGGGAAACACCGGGGAGCTGTTTTTT
CDR3: CAISKSGGNTGELFF

V: TRBV29-1
D: -
size: -
J: TRBJ1-2
DNA: TGCAGCGTTAGGCACGGGGAGACCGATGGCTACACCTTC
CDR3: CSVRHGETDGYTF

V: TRBV20-1
D: TRBD1
size: once
J: TRBJ1-5
DNA: TGCAGTGCGAGGGACAGCCTTCAGCCCCAGCATTTT
CDR3: CSARDSLQPQHF

V: TRBV5-1
D: -
size: -
J: TRBJ1-6
DNA: TGCGCCAGCAGCCCCTCCACAGGGTTCTCCTATAATTCACCCCTCCACTTT
CDR3: CASSPSTGFSYNSPLHF

V: TRBV6-5
D: TRBD1
size: many
J: TRBJ1-5
DNA: TGTGCCAGCAGTTACCCGACAGGGCATAGCAATCAGCCCCAGCATTTT
CDR3: CASSYPTGHSNQPQHF

V: TRBV11-3
D: -
size: -
J: TRBJ2-7
DNA: TGTGCCAGCAGCTTAGACAGAAAGAGCTACGAGCAGTACTTC
CDR3: CASSLDRKSYEQYF

V: TRBV4-1
D: -
size: -
J: TRBJ2-6
DNA: TGCGCCAGCAGCCAAGAAGAGTGGGGATCTGGGGCCAACGTCCTGACTTTC
CDR3: CASSQEEWGSGANVLTF

V: TRBV25-1
D: -
size: few
J: TRBJ1-2
DNA: TGTGCCAGCAGTGGTTCGGGGCTTGGCTACACCTTC
CDR3: CASSGSGLGYTF

V: TRBV30
D: -
size: many
J: TRBJ2-2
DNA: TGTGCCTGGAGTGCCGGGACACCGAACACCGGGGAGCTGTTTTTT
CDR3: CAWSAGTPNTGELFF

V: TRBV20-1
D: -
size: many
J: TRBJ2-7
DNA: TGCAGTGCTAGCAGTCGGCCTCCGGTCTACGAGCAGTACTTC
CDR3: CSASSRPPVYEQYF

V: TRBV18
D: -
size: many
J: TRBJ1-2
DNA: TGTGCCAGCTCGCCTGAGACATCGATCTCTGGCTACACCTTC
CDR3: CASSPETSISGYTF

V: TRBV7-8
D: TRBD1
size: many
J: TRBJ2-7
DNA: TGTGCCAGCAGCCGGGACAGGGGATACGGGGAGCAGTACTTC
CDR3: CASSRDRGYGEQYF

V: TRBV28
D: TRBD1
size: -
J: TRBJ1-2
DNA: TGTGCCAGCAGTCTCATGACAGGGGGCGACTATGGCTACACCTTC
CDR3: CASSLMTGGDYGYTF

V: TRBV4-1
D: TRBD2
size: -
J: TRBJ2-5
DNA: TGCGCCAGCAGCCAAGATCTGACTTCCGTCTTAGTAGCGGGGGAGATACAGTACTTC
CDR3: CASSQDLTSVLVAGEIQYF

V: TRBV11-2
D: TRBD2
size: many
J: TRBJ2-7
DNA: TGTGCCAGCAGCTTGACTAGCGGGGCTTCCTACGAGCAGTACTTC
CDR3: CASSLTSGASYEQYF

V: TRBV5-6
D: TRBD1
size: many
J: TRBJ2-1
DNA: TGTGCCAGCAGCTTTCTTCTGGGACAGGGGTTGAATGAGCAGTTCTTC
CDR3: CASSFLLGQGLNEQFF

V: TRBV7-9
D: -
size: many
J: TRBJ1-1
DNA: TGTGCCAGCAGCTTATCTGGGTGGCTGAACACTGAAGCTTTCTTT
CDR3: CASSLSGWLNTEAFF

V: TRBV9
D: TRBD1
size: -
J: TRBJ1-3
DNA: TGTGCCAGCAGCGTTCTCAGGGGGCGTTATTTT
CDR3: CASSVLRGRYF

V: TRBV12-3/TRBV12-4
D: TRBD1
size: many
J: TRBJ2-2
DNA: TGTGCCAGCAGTTTTTCGGGACAGGGCTACACCGGGGAGCTGTTTTTT
CDR3: CASSFSGQGYTGELFF

V: TRBV7-3
D: -
size: many
J: TRBJ2-1
DNA: TGTGCCAGCAGCCTAGCCGGAGGAAAGAACAATGAGCAGTTCTTC
CDR3: CASSLAGGKNNEQFF

V: TRBV11-3
D: TRBD2
size: many
J: TRBJ2-3
DNA: TGTGCCAGCAGCATCGGACTAGCGGGAAAAGATACGCAGTATTTT
CDR3: CASSIGLAGKDTQYF

V: TRBV6-1
D: -
size: many
J: TRBJ2-7
DNA: TGTGCCAGCAGTGAAGCTCTGCTTCGGGTCTCCTACGAGCAGTACTTC
CDR3: CASSEALLRVSYEQYF

V: TRBV7-3
D: -
size: many
J: TRBJ2-5
DNA: TGTGCCAGCAGGGGGGACCAGGGAGAGACCCAGTACTTC
CDR3: CASRGDQGETQYF

V: TRBV2
D: -
size: -
J: TRBJ2-5
DNA: TGTGCCAGCGTGCCCACTTGGCACCAAGAGACCCAGTACTTC
CDR3: CASVPTWHQETQYF

V: TRBV7-2
D: TRBD1
size: many
J: TRBJ1-5
DNA: TGTGCCAGCAGCCGACAGGGGGGCGGCAATCAGCCCCAGCATTTT
CDR3: CASSRQGGGNQPQHF

V: TRBV27
D: -
size: many
J: TRBJ2-5
DNA: TGTGCCAGCAGTTTAAGGGGGGCAGGAGAGACCCAGTACTTC
CDR3: CASSLRGAGETQYF

V: TRBV28
D: TRBD1
size: many
J: TRBJ2-5
DNA: TGTGCCAGCAGTCGGCCACAGGGGGCGAAGACCCAGTACTTC
CDR3: CASSRPQGAKTQYF

V: TRBV7-9
D: TRBD1
size: few
J: TRBJ1-3
DNA: TGTGCCAGCAGCTATATGGGACAGGGGGCGTTTGGAAACACCATATATTTT
CDR3: CASSYMGQGAFGNTIYF

V: TRBV12-3/TRBV12-4
D: -
size: many
J: TRBJ1-1
DNA: TGTGCCAGCAGATCGTTAGGTGAAGCTTTCTTT
CDR3: CASRSLGEAFF